Listed here are 13 T cell receptor beta chains from one sample, sequenced in a study of T cells in Graves' hyperthyroidism and ophthalmopathy. Amplified TCR beta CDR3 regions derived from RNA transcripts. The HTBI primer set served for first-round RT-PCR of the TCR CDR3. TCRdb redid the calling of the multiplex PCR reads with MiXCR, one entry per CDR3 protein. The sample yields about 300,000 distinct CDR3 sequences, over 15% seen once. Sequenced: blood. The receptor set was obtained from a young man with Graves' hyperthyroidism.

This clonotype was seen a handful of times. V usage is TRBV19 and J usage is TRBJ2-1; D unresolved. This CDR3 has 14 residues. The V gene's germline CDR1 is LNHDA and CDR2 SQIVND (reference sequence). V lost 8 bases, J lost 0 bases, and 11 bases lay in between. The CDR3, as DNA: TGTGCCAGTGGTGGCCTTAGCTCCTACAATGAGCAGTTCTTC. Its translation: CASGGLSSYNEQFF.

V is TRBV7-6 and J is TRBJ2-7; weak D call: TRBD2 (6 bases). CDR3 length: 15 residues. Per the germline V gene, CDR1 is SGHVS and CDR2 is FNYEAQ. V was trimmed by 4 bases and J by 1 base, leaving 14 bases between them. In DNA form, the CDR3 reads TGTGCCAGCAGCTATGGGACTCGTGGGTCCTACGAGCAGTACTTC. It yields the protein CASSYGTRGSYEQYF.

In this sample, this clonotype turned up many times. This chain links TRBV7-6 with TRBJ2-1; D is possibly TRBD1 or TRBD2 (6 bases each). The CDR3 has 18 amino acids. V was cut by 5 bases and J by 2 bases, with 22 bases left in between. CDR1 is SGHVS and CDR2 is FNYEAQ in the germline V gene. DNA for the CDR3: TGTGCCAGCAGCCGAGAGGGGGGCGGGGACTTTCCCTACAATGAGCAGTTCTTC. Protein: CASSREGGGDFPYNEQFF.

In this sample, this clonotype turned up many times. This chain joins TRBV20-1 and TRBJ1-2, with 10 nucleotides matching TRBD1. The CDR3 consists of 13 residues. From germline, CDR1 is DFQATT and CDR2 SNEGSKA (reference sequence). With 3 bases clipped from V and 6 bases from J, the junction kept 4 bases outside the gene matches. In DNA, the CDR3 is TGCAGTGCTAGGCCGGGACAGGGGAATGGCTACACCTTC. This translates into CSARPGQGNGYTF.

About this clonotype: Germline is not matched at one junction end, which may reflect a read error. As DNA, the CDR3 is TGTGCCAGCAGCCAGGACAGGACCTCCTACGGGCAGTACTTC. Protein sequence: CASSQDRTSYGQYF. The chain recombines TRBV7-9 with TRBJ2-7; 7 bases match TRBD1. Germline V gives CDR1 SEHNR, CDR2 FQNEAQ (reference sequence). The CDR3 contains 14 residues. Full variable domain (rest looked up from reference TRBV7-9 and TRBJ2-7): DTGVSQNPRHKITKRGQNVTFRCDPISEHNRLYWYRQTLGQGPEFLTYFQNEAQLEKSRLLSDRFSAERPKGSFSTLEIQRTEQGDSAMYLCASSQDRTSYGQYFGPGTRLTVT.

In this sample, this clonotype turned up a few times. V and J are TRBV4-1 and TRBJ1-1, with TRBD1 matching 8 bases. The germline V gene has CDR1 MGHRA and CDR2 YSYEKL. The CDR3 loop spans 16 amino acids. Trimming took 0 bases from V and 4 from J; bases not matched to a gene: 7. CDR3 in DNA: TGCGCCAGCAGCCAAGAGCCCCGGACAGGGATCACTGAAGCTTTCTTT. Protein product: CASSQEPRTGITEAFF.

Many counts were recorded for this clonotype. The chain links TRBV20-1 to TRBJ1-4; 8 bases are shared with TRBD1. The germline V gene has CDR1 DFQATT and CDR2 SNEGSKA (reference sequence). The CDR3 consists of 15 residues. V shed 4 bases and J 6 bases; nucleotides not matched to a gene: 10. In nucleotides, the CDR3 is TGCAGTGCTACAACCAGGGGGCGCGGGGATGAAAAACTGTTTTTT. Protein product: CSATTRGRGDEKLFF.

This clonotype was recorded at least ten times. The chain is built from TRBV11-3 and TRBJ2-3; tentative D call: TRBD1 (6 bases). Germline V gene lookup returns CDR1 SGHNT and CDR2 YENEEA. The V gene lost 6 bases and the J gene lost 4 bases, with 8 bases spanning the gap. The CDR3 spans 12 residues. CDR3 DNA: TGTGCCAGCAGAGGGGGTTCAGATACGCAGTATTTT. It encodes CASRGGSDTQYF.

This clonotype was observed a handful of times. A single base separates this from a much larger clone, so it may be a read error. The chain has TRBV28 and TRBJ2-7; 7 nucleotides agree with TRBD2. The germline V gene encodes CDR1 MDHEN and CDR2 SYDVKM. There are 14 residues in the CDR3. The trim removed 6 bases at V and 7 bases at J, leaving 12 bases unmatched. The CDR3 DNA reads TGTGCCAGCAGCCCAGGGTCAGCGGGGAAAGAGCAGTACTTC. It translates to CASSPGSAGKEQYF.

The sample holds a few counts of this clonotype. This rearrangement joins TRBV12-3 or TRBV12-4 to TRBJ1-1; 7 bases align to TRBD1. After removal of 6 bases from V and 4 bases from J, the junction contained 11 bases not matched to a gene. This CDR3 spans 15 amino acids. CDR3 loop: CASSPIDRVGTEAFF. In DNA form, the CDR3 reads TGTGCCAGCAGCCCGATAGACAGGGTCGGCACTGAAGCTTTCTTT.

The chain recombines TRBV7-9 with TRBJ2-3; tentative D call: TRBD2 (5 bases). The germline CDR1 and CDR2 sequences are SEHNR and FQNEAQ (reference sequence). The CDR3 contains 17 residues. V lost 3 bases and J lost 2, with 18 bases in between. CDR3 amino acids: CASSFNPVRATTDTQYF. The CDR3 DNA reads as TGTGCCAGCAGCTTTAACCCCGTGAGGGCAACCACAGATACGCAGTATTTT. Variable domain in full (rest from reference TRBV7-9 and TRBJ2-3): DTGVSQNPRHKITKRGQNVTFRCDPISEHNRLYWYRQTLGQGPEFLTYFQNEAQLEKSRLLSDRFSAERPKGSFSTLEIQRTEQGDSAMYLCASSFNPVRATTDTQYFGPGTRLTVL.

Ten or more counts support this clonotype. The chain is built from TRBV15 and TRBJ2-3, with D hard to call. The CDR3 covers 12 residues. Germline V gives CDR1 LNHNV, CDR2 YYDKDF (reference sequence). Between the trimmed V and J ends, which lost 5 bases and 2 bases, there was a span of 5 bases. CDR3 amino acids: CATSLVTDTQYF. The DNA for the CDR3 is TGTGCCACCAGCCTTGTCACAGATACGCAGTATTTT.

The CDR3 DNA sequence: TGTGCCAGCACCCCCCTTGTTGGGTCCTACGAGCAGTACTTC. Its translation is CASTPLVGSYEQYF. The V and J genes are TRBV27 and TRBJ2-7; unclear D gene. The CDR3 covers 14 residues. Per the germline V gene, CDR1 is MNHEY and CDR2 is SMNVEV (reference sequence). Between the trimmed V and J ends, which lost 7 bases and 1 base, there was a span of 14 bases.